Presented here are 23 T cell receptor beta chains from one specimen sequenced in a study of T cell repertoires in ileal Crohn's disease. Time point: neoterminal ileum biopsy at postoperative endoscopy, about 6 months after surgery. The method was immunoSEQ multiplex PCR; TCRdb's version includes in-frame clones alone and lacks a portion of them. Of about 12,000 clones listed, around 86% are singletons. Sequencing input: ileal tissue. These receptors were collected from an adult with Crohn's disease.

The genes are TRBV20-1 and TRBJ2-7, with 7 bases matching TRBD2. The junction had 5 bases not matched to a gene; V was cut back by 5 bases and J by 7 bases. The germline CDR1 and CDR2 sequences are DFQATT and SNEGSKA (reference sequence). CDR3 size: 11 residues. The CDR3 reads CSARTGGEQYF. DNA of the CDR3: TGCAGTGCTCGGACCGGGGGGGAGCAGTACTTC.

The chain is built from TRBV15 and TRBJ2-7, with D possibly matching TRBD1 (6 bases). Germline V lookup: CDR1 LNHNV, CDR2 YYDKDF (reference sequence). V lost 6 bases to trimming and J lost 7 bases, with 19 bases between them. The CDR3 runs 14 residues. The DNA of the CDR3 is TGTGCCACCAGTCACCTTCAGGGGAAGAAAGAGCAGTACTTC. Translated, it gives CATSHLQGKKEQYF.

Note on this clone: Its ends do not fully match the called genes, so a read error is possible. The rearrangement uses TRBV9 and TRBJ2-1, with unresolved D. The CDR3 loop spans 15 amino acids. Germline V lookup: CDR1 SGDLS, CDR2 YYNGEE. This CDR3 reads CASSGAASSYNKQFF. CDR3 DNA sequence: TGTGCCAGCAGCGGGGCTGCCAGCTCCTACAATAAGCAGTTCTTC. Full variable domain (missing parts from reference TRBV9 and TRBJ2-1): DSGVTQTPKHLITATGQRVTLRCSPRSGDLSVYWYQQSLDQGLQFLIQYYNGEERAKGNILERFSAQQFPDLHSELNLSSLELGDSALYFCASSGAASSYNKQFFGPGTRLTVL.

This chain connects TRBV20-1 to TRBJ2-7; weak D call: TRBD2 (5 bases). Germline loops: CDR1 DFQATT, CDR2 SNEGSKA (reference sequence). Trimming removed 6 bases from V and 4 bases from J, with 7 bases in between. The CDR3 extends over 10 amino acids. CDR3 bases: TGCAGTGCGGGAGCTTACGAGCAGTACTTC. As protein: CSAGAYEQYF.

The V gene is TRBV19, the J gene TRBJ2-3, with 9 bases lining up with TRBD1. Trimming cost V 7 bases and J 6 bases; bases outside gene matches: 11. CDR3 length: 15 amino acids. CDR1 and CDR2 (germline): LNHDA, SQIVND (reference sequence). The CDR3 protein is CASNEKTGGRDTQYF. As DNA, the CDR3 is TGTGCCAGTAACGAAAAGACAGGGGGTAGGGATACGCAGTATTTT.

For this clone: One end of the junction is discordant with germline, which a read error may explain. The rearrangement joins TRBV7-9 to TRBJ1-1; a weak D match, TRBD1 (6 bases). The CDR3 covers 15 residues. Per germline, CDR1 SEHNR and CDR2 FQNEAQ (reference sequence). The CDR3 DNA follows: TGTGCCAACAGCTTAGGGGGACTCATGAACACTGAAGCTTTCTTT. Its translation: CANSLGGLMNTEAFF. Together with reference TRBV7-9 and TRBJ1-1, the CDR3 gives the full variable domain: DTGVSQNPRHKITKRGQNVTFRCDPISEHNRLYWYRQTLGQGPEFLTYFQNEAQLEKSRLLSDRFSAERPKGSFSTLEIQRTEQGDSAMYLCANSLGGLMNTEAFFGQGTRLTVV.

The chain combines TRBV27 with TRBJ1-5; 7 bases match TRBD1. This CDR3 contains 12 residues. The ends lost 10 bases at V and 4 bases at J; junction bases unmatched: 4. The germline gives CDR1 MNHEY, CDR2 SMNVEV (reference sequence). The CDR3 loop is CATGTANQPQHF. CDR3 in DNA: TGTGCCACTGGGACAGCGAATCAGCCCCAGCATTTT.

The genes are TRBV5-1 and TRBJ1-2, with D maybe TRBD1 (6 bases). CDR1 and CDR2 from the germline V gene are SGHRS and YFSETQ. Trimming cost V 4 bases and J 8 bases, with 21 bases left between them. The CDR3 runs 15 residues. The CDR3 coding sequence is TGCGCCAGCAGCCTACCAGGGGCGCAGTTGGGAGGCTACACCTTC. The encoded protein is CASSLPGAQLGGYTF.

The chain couples TRBV7-6 to TRBJ1-6, with D possibly matching TRBD1 (6 bases). Germline lookup yields CDR1 SGHVS and CDR2 FNYEAQ. Trimming shortened V by 5 bases and J by 4 bases, and 9 bases separated the two germline ends. The CDR3 spans 14 residues. The DNA for the CDR3 is TGTGCCAGCAGCAGTACAGGGTATAATTCACCCCTCCACTTT. Its protein is CASSSTGYNSPLHF.

This rearrangement joins TRBV28 to TRBJ1-3; a possible D gene is TRBD1 (5 bases). The V end was cut by 4 bases, the J end by 2 bases, with 15 bases between. Germline V gene sequence: CDR1 MDHEN, CDR2 SYDVKM. This CDR3 spans 16 amino acids. CDR3 region: CASSSSGAGTGNTIYF. CDR3 bases: TGTGCCAGCAGTTCATCTGGGGCAGGGACTGGAAACACCATATATTTT.

V gene TRBV7-7 combines with J gene TRBJ2-1, with D perhaps TRBD1 (6 bases). The ends were cut back, 1 base at V and 5 bases at J, with 6 bases in the middle. The germline V gene encodes CDR1 SSHAT and CDR2 FNYEAQ (reference sequence). The CDR3 has 13 residues. The chain's CDR3 is CASSLGQDNEQFF. DNA for the CDR3: TGTGCCAGCAGCTTAGGACAGGACAATGAGCAGTTCTTC.

The sample holds one count of this clone. V gene TRBV10-3 combines with J gene TRBJ1-4; 9 bases align to TRBD1. The CDR3 is 13 residues long. Germline V gene sequence: CDR1 ENHRY, CDR2 SYGVKD. The V segment lost 6 bases and the J segment 5 bases; nucleotides outside the gene matches: 1. In nucleotides, the CDR3 is TGTGCCATCAGGGGGACAGGGAATGAAAAACTGTTTTTT. Translating it yields CAIRGTGNEKLFF.

This clone showed up just once. This rearrangement joins TRBV29-1 to TRBJ1-3; 8 nucleotides align to TRBD1. Germline lookup yields CDR1 SQVTM and CDR2 ANQGSEA. The CDR3 runs 13 residues. J lost 3 bases, V lost 6 bases, and 4 bases had no gene match. Here the CDR3 DNA reads TGCAGCGTCCTGACAGGGGTTGGAAACACCATATATTTT. Translated: CSVLTGVGNTIYF.

This clone was observed a handful of times. The genes are TRBV29-1 and TRBJ2-1; D may be TRBD1 (6 bases). V was trimmed by 1 base and J by 4 bases, leaving 14 bases between them. Germline CDR1 SQVTM, CDR2 ANQGSEA. The CDR3 is made up of 15 amino acids. CDR3 DNA: TGCAGCGTTGAAGGGACAGCCGGCGGGTACAATGAGCAGTTCTTC. The encoded protein is CSVEGTAGGYNEQFF.

This sequence joins TRBV10-2 and TRBJ1-5, with D hard to call. This CDR3 region has 13 residues. CDR1 is WSHSY, CDR2 SAAADI, per germline. The ends were cut back, 8 bases at V and 4 bases at J, with 12 bases in the middle. CDR3 sequence (DNA): TGCGCCAGCGGGGAGCAGACTAATCAGCCCCAGCATTTT. Protein: CASGEQTNQPQHF.

A single count supports this clone. This chain links TRBV5-1 with TRBJ2-7; 11 positions agree with TRBD1. This CDR3 is built from 15 residues. With V trimmed by 4 bases and J by 9 bases, 12 bases remained unmatched. Germline V gene lookup returns CDR1 SGHRS and CDR2 YFSETQ. CDR3 sequence (DNA): TGCGCCAGCAGCGTACCAGGGACAGGGGGACTGGTGCAGTACTTC. This codes for CASSVPGTGGLVQYF.

The V and J genes are TRBV7-2 and TRBJ1-3, with D perhaps matching TRBD1 (5 bases). V was cut by 6 bases and J by 2 bases, with 11 bases left in between. The CDR3 runs 14 residues. CDR1 and CDR2 from the germline V gene are SGHTA and FQGNSA. This CDR3 is CASRPGGTGNTIYF. As DNA, the CDR3 is TGTGCCAGCAGACCCGGGGGTACTGGAAACACCATATATTTT. The full variable domain, in which reference TRBV7-2 and TRBJ1-3 provide the parts outside the CDR3, is GAGVSQSPSNKVTEKGKDVELRCDPISGHTALYWYRQSLGQGLEFLIYFQGNSAPDKSGLPSDRFSAERTGGSVSTLTIQRTQQEDSAVYLCASRPGGTGNTIYFGEGSWLTVV.

The CDR3 coding sequence is TGTGCCAGCAGCCCCATGTCCGAGCAGTACTTC. It is translated as CASSPMSEQYF. This rearrangement joins TRBV7-2 to TRBJ2-7; D unclear. The CDR3 totals 11 residues. Trimming stripped 5 bases from V and 6 bases from J, with 8 bases between. The germline gives CDR1 SGHTA, CDR2 FQGNSA. The variable domain in full, with the rest retrieved from reference TRBV7-2 and TRBJ2-7, is GAGVSQSPSNKVTEKGKDVELRCDPISGHTALYWYRQSLGQGLEFLIYFQGNSAPDKSGLPSDRFSAERTGGSVSTLTIQRTQQEDSAVYLCASSPMSEQYFGPGTRLTVT.

This chain connects TRBV27 to TRBJ2-7, with TRBD2 identical over 12 bases. CDR1 and CDR2 (germline): MNHEY, SMNVEV (reference sequence). V lost 5 bases and J lost 6; bases outside the gene matches: 14. The CDR3 has 17 amino acids. The CDR3 protein is CASSPAAQQLAGGEQYF. In nucleotides, the CDR3 is TGTGCCAGCAGTCCCGCCGCCCAACAACTAGCGGGAGGCGAGCAGTACTTC.

The rearrangement joins TRBV19 to TRBJ1-5; D call uncertain. This CDR3 region has 14 residues. Trimming took off 7 bases at V and 6 bases at J, with 16 bases between the two ends. CDR1 is LNHDA and CDR2 is SQIVND in the germline V gene (reference sequence). This chain's CDR3 is CASTTTVGGQPQHF. The CDR3 DNA sequence: TGTGCCAGTACAACCACGGTAGGAGGTCAGCCCCAGCATTTT.

V is TRBV13 and J is TRBJ1-6, with a weak D call TRBD1 (5 bases). Germline V lookup: CDR1 PRHDT, CDR2 FYEKMQ (reference sequence). The length of the CDR3 is 14 residues. The germline V and J ends were trimmed by 6 bases and 9 bases, with 15 bases remaining between them. The CDR3 loop reads CASSKTGIGSPLHF. CDR3 bases: TGTGCCAGCAGTAAAACAGGAATAGGTTCACCCCTCCACTTT. The full variable domain, completed using reference TRBV13 and TRBJ1-6, is AAGVIQSPRHLIKEKRETATLKCYPIPRHDTVYWYQQGPGQDPQFLISFYEKMQSDKGSIPDRFSAQQFSDYHSELNMSSLELGDSALYFCASSKTGIGSPLHFGNGTRLTVT.

This chain connects TRBV11-3 to TRBJ2-1; 8 bases are a match to TRBD1. The CDR3 is made up of 14 amino acids. Losses at the gene ends were 5 bases for V and 8 bases for J; bases not matched to a gene: 8. From germline, CDR1 is SGHNT and CDR2 YENEEA. DNA of the CDR3: TGTGCCAGCAGCCAGTATTCAGGGGGCGATGAGCAGTTCTTC. It encodes CASSQYSGGDEQFF. The whole variable domain, filled in from reference TRBV11-3 and TRBJ2-1, reads EAGVVQSPRYKIIEKKQPVAFWCNPISGHNTLYWYLQNLGQGPELLIRYENEEAVDDSQLPKDRFSAERLKGVDSTLKIQPAELGDSAVYLCASSQYSGGDEQFFGPGTRLTVL.

The J gene is TRBJ2-1, the V gene TRBV11-3; 12 bases map to TRBD2. The V and J ends lost 5 bases and 6 bases, in that order; junction bases with no gene match: 11. The CDR3 consists of 17 residues. Germline V gene lookup returns CDR1 SGHNT and CDR2 YENEEA. The CDR3 here is CASSPGHGTSGLNEQFF. In DNA, the CDR3 is TGTGCCAGCAGCCCAGGACACGGGACTAGCGGGCTCAATGAGCAGTTCTTC.